The clone carrying this T cell receptor beta chain turned up a few times. Its specificity is not known. The entry originates in a study of blood T cells in healthy people across ages. Study-level results: Naive T cell percentage strongly correlated with TCR beta diversity.

Through a sample-barcoded 5' primer and a J-beta primer mix, a second PCR was run for roughly 6 to 11 cycles. Tags on each cDNA molecule came from a template-switch adaptor with 12 random nucleotides. TCRdb used MiXCR to reprocess the 5' RACE reads, holding one entry per CDR3 protein. The top ten hold 9.5% to 13% of the sample, which has some 940,000 distinct CDR3 sequences, roughly 29% seen once. Trimming removed 4 bases from V and 6 bases from J, with 15 bases in between. The CDR3 extends over 15 amino acids. CDR1 is LGHDT, CDR2 YNNKEL, per germline (reference sequence). These data also formed part of another study, on T cells of mothers and their children.

The receptor was isolated from a woman in her 40s in good health. This chain joins TRBV3-1 and TRBJ1-4; weak D call: TRBD1 (6 bases). Material: blood. The CDR3 spells CASSPPGGGYEKLFF. The CDR3 DNA reads TGTGCCAGCAGCCCCCCGGGAGGGGGGTATGAAAAACTGTTTTTT.